This T cell receptor beta chain was recovered during a study of STAT5B mutations in CD4+ large granular lymphocyte leukemia. The CDR3 loop spans 16 amino acids. CDR1 and CDR2 (germline): MNHEY, SMNVEV (reference sequence). The V segment lost 1 base and the J segment 3 bases; nucleotides outside the gene matches: 6. The protocol was immunoSEQ multiplex PCR, while the TCRdb copy is restricted to in-frame clones and leaves out a portion. The sample carries 23,000 or so clones, about four fifths recorded once. Comments on this clone: The target antigen is unknown.

Study outcomes and limitations: Patient CD4-sorted repertoires looked more clonal than healthy CD4+ repertoires, even without putative leukemic clones. Roughly a quarter of private leukemic clonotypes occurred rarely in other patients' non-leukemic repertoires.

This TCR was sampled from a human donor in good health. This rearrangement joins TRBV27 to TRBJ1-1, with 9 nucleotides matching TRBD1. The sample comprised CD4+ T cells from blood buffy coats. This chain's CDR3 is CASSLWGQGPDTEAFF. The DNA of the CDR3 is TGTGCCAGCAGTTTATGGGGACAGGGCCCGGACACTGAAGCTTTCTTT.